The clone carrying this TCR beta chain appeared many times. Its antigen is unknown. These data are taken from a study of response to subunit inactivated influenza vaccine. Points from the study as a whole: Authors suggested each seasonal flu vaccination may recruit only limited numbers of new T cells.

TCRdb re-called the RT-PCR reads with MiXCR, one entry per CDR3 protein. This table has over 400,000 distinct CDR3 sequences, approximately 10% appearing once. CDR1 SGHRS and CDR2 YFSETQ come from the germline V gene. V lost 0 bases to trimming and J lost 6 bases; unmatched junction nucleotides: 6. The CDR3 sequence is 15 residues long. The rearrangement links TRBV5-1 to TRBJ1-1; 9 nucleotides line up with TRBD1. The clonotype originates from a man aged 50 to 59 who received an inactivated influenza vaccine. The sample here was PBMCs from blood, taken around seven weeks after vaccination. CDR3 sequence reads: CASSLGDREFSEAFF. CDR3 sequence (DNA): TGCGCCAGCAGCTTGGGGGACAGGGAGTTCTCTGAAGCTTTCTTT.